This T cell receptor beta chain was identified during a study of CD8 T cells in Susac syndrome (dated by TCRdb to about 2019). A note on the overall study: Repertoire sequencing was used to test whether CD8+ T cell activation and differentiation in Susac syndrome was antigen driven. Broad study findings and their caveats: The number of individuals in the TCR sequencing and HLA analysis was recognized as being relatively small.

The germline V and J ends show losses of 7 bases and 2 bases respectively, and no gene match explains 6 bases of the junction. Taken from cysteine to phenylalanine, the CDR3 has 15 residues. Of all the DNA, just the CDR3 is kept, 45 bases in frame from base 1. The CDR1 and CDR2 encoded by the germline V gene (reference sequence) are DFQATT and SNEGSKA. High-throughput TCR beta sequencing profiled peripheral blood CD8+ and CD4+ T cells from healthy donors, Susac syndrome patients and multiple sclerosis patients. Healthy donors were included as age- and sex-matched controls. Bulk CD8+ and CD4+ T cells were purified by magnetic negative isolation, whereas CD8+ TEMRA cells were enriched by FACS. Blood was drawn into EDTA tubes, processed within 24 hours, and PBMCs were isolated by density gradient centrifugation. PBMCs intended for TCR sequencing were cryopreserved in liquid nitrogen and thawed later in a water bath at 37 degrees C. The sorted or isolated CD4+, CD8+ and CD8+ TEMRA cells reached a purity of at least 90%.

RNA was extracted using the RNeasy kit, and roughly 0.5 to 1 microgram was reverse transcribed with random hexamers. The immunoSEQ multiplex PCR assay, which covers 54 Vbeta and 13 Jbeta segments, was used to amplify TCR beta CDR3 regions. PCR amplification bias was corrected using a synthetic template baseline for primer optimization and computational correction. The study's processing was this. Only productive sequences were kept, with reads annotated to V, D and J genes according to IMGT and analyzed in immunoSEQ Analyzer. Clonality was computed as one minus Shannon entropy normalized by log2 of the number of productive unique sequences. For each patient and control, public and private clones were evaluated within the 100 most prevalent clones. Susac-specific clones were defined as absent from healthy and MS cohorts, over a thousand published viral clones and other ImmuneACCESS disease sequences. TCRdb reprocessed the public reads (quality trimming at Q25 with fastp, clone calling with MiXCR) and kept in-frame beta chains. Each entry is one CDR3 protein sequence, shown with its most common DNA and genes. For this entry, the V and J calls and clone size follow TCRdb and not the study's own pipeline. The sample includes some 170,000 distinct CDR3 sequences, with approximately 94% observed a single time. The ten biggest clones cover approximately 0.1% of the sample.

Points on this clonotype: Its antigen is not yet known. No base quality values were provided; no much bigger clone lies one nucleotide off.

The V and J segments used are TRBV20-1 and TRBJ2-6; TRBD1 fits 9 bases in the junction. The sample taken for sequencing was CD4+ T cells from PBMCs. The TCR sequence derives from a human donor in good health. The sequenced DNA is TGCAGTGGTTGGACAGGGGTGGCTGGGGCCAACGTCCTGACTTTC. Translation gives CSGWTGVAGANVLTF.